Here is one TCR beta chain with its context. What it recognizes is unknown. The source of the sample is a study of CD8 T cells in ankylosing spondylitis. Findings of the study overall: Blood of patients with ankylosing spondylitis appeared to be characterized by a TCR beta motif of eight highly homologous variants.

TCRdb re-called the 5' RACE reads with MiXCR, one entry per CDR3 protein. Here the sample spans 200,000 to 300,000 distinct CDR3 sequences, roughly 10% being singletons. This clonotype was sampled from a male donor with ankylosing spondylitis or in good health (not recorded which). The sequenced material came from blood, either unsorted or a sorted T cell fraction (not recorded which).

The CDR3 DNA is TGCAGTGCTCAACTAGCGGGCGAATCCTACGAGCAGTACTTC. It specifies CSAQLAGESYEQYF. V usage is TRBV20-1 and J usage is TRBJ2-7, with 9 bases aligning to TRBD2. The V gene's germline CDR1 is DFQATT and CDR2 SNEGSKA (reference sequence). This CDR3 spans 14 amino acids. Losses at the gene ends were 5 bases for V and 1 base for J; bases not matched to a gene: 6.